The next 25 T cell receptor beta chains were all read from a single sample in a study of cytomegalovirus exposure and HLA in healthy donors. Primers included in the PCR were 60 Vbeta and 13 Jbeta primers. Generated by immunoSEQ multiplex PCR, the TCRdb table keeps only in-frame clones and is missing some. This table has around 140,000 clones, about three quarters appearing once. Sequenced: PBMCs. The receptors were gathered from a man aged 45-60 years in good health and CMV-seropositive.

The chain has TRBV6-5 and TRBJ2-5; 10 bases map to TRBD1. The CDR3 loop spans 15 amino acids. V gave up 6 bases and J gave up 5 bases; unmatched junction bases: 9. Germline V gene lookup returns CDR1 MNHEY and CDR2 SVGAGI. The CDR3 nucleotides are TGTGCCAGCAGAAGAACCGGGACAGGGGTTGAGACCCAGTACTTC. Protein product: CASRRTGTGVETQYF.

The gene calls are TRBV14 and TRBJ1-1; D may be TRBD1 (6 bases). The CDR3 covers 12 residues. Germline values: CDR1 SGHDN, CDR2 FVKESK. Trimming took 5 bases from V and 8 from J, leaving 12 bases between them. CDR3 bases: TGTGCCAGCAGCTTATACAGGGACGAAGCTTTCTTT. This codes for CASSLYRDEAFF.

The table lists this clone with a few counts. This chain links TRBV10-2 with TRBJ1-1; D possibly corresponds to TRBD1 (6 bases). V was trimmed by 6 bases and J by 2 bases, leaving 16 bases between them. The CDR3 runs to 15 residues. Germline CDR1 and CDR2: WSHSY and SAAADI. The CDR3 protein is CASRLPGGGNTEAFF. The CDR3 DNA is TGCGCCAGCAGGCTTCCCGGTGGGGGCAACACTGAAGCTTTCTTT.

V is TRBV11-3 and J is TRBJ2-2; 8 bases fit TRBD2. CDR1 and CDR2 from the germline V gene are SGHNT and YENEEA. V lost 0 bases to trimming and J lost 7 bases; unmatched junction nucleotides: 10. The CDR3 loop spans 17 amino acids. CDR3 region: CASSLDPGLGYNGELFF. As DNA, the CDR3 is TGTGCCAGCAGCTTAGATCCGGGACTAGGTTATAACGGGGAGCTGTTTTTT.

This rearrangement joins TRBV18 to TRBJ1-1, with D possibly matching TRBD1 (6 bases). CDR1 is KGHSH and CDR2 is LQKENI in the germline V gene. CDR3 size: 15 residues. V lost 3 bases and J lost 7, with 18 bases in between. CDR3 DNA sequence: TGTGCCAGCTCACCGGGGTCGGGGGGCGCATATGAAGCTTTCTTT. This sequence encodes CASSPGSGGAYEAFF.

The chain combines TRBV7-3 with TRBJ1-2; 8 positions match TRBD1. Germline values: CDR1 SGHTA, CDR2 FQGTGA. The CDR3 consists of 15 residues. The J segment lost 4 bases and the V segment lost 5 bases, leaving 9 bases of the junction unmatched. CDR3 DNA sequence: TGTGCCAGCAGCCCCACAACGACAGGGGTCTATGGCTACACCTTC. It codes for CASSPTTTGVYGYTF.

This clone was seen at least ten times. The V gene is TRBV2, the J gene TRBJ1-1; D may be TRBD1 (6 bases). Germline lookup yields CDR1 SNHLY and CDR2 FYNNEI. The CDR3 totals 13 residues. Trimming took off 6 bases at V and 9 bases at J, with 17 bases between the two ends. CDR3 amino acids: CASRYGTPGKAFF. The CDR3 DNA is TGTGCCAGCAGGTACGGGACACCTGGGAAAGCTTTCTTT.

The chain employs TRBV13 and TRBJ1-2; a possible D gene is TRBD1 (5 bases). V shed 0 bases and J shed 5 bases, with 10 bases lying between them. Germline V lookup: CDR1 PRHDT, CDR2 FYEKMQ (reference sequence). The CDR3 covers 14 residues. CDR3: CASSLGQEGYGYTF. The CDR3, as DNA: TGTGCCAGCAGCTTAGGTCAGGAGGGGTATGGCTACACCTTC. Based on the CDR3 plus reference TRBV13 and TRBJ1-2, the full variable domain is AAGVIQSPRHLIKEKRETATLKCYPIPRHDTVYWYQQGPGQDPQFLISFYEKMQSDKGSIPDRFSAQQFSDYHSELNMSSLELGDSALYFCASSLGQEGYGYTFGSGTRLTVV.

As regards this clone: Within the sample, other DNA sequences also encode this same CDR3. J is TRBJ1-1 and V is TRBV18; the match to TRBD1 covers 9 bases. V was clipped by 0 bases and J by 1 base; unmatched bases: 0. This CDR3 has 15 residues. Germline V gene lookup returns CDR1 KGHSH and CDR2 LQKENI. CDR3 protein: CASSPPGQGNTEAFF. The CDR3 bases are TGTGCCAGCTCACCACCGGGACAGGGGAACACTGAAGCTTTCTTT.

This clone was seen a few times. The V call is TRBV2, the J call TRBJ2-4; 9 bases are shared with TRBD1. Losses at the gene ends were 6 bases for V and 7 bases for J; bases not matched to a gene: 4. In germline, CDR1 is SNHLY, CDR2 FYNNEI. CDR3 length equals 13 residues. The DNA of the CDR3 is TGTGCCAGCAGGGGACAGGGAGCCAACATTCAGTACTTC. Amino acids: CASRGQGANIQYF.

This clone was recorded only once. The chain is built from TRBV27 and TRBJ1-1, with no clear D. The length of the CDR3 is 15 residues. Germline V lookup: CDR1 MNHEY, CDR2 SMNVEV (reference sequence). V shed 4 bases and J shed 1 base, with 13 bases lying between them. For the CDR3, the DNA is TGTGCCAGCAGTTCCTCCGACGCGGGGAACACTGAAGCTTTCTTT. Protein sequence: CASSSSDAGNTEAFF.

This clone occurred a few times. CDR3 loop: CASRGQSEGAEAFF. The CDR3 DNA reads TGTGCCAGCAGGGGACAGTCGGAAGGGGCTGAAGCTTTCTTT. The V call is TRBV6-5, the J call TRBJ1-1, with TRBD1 matching 7 bases. V lost 6 bases, J lost 6 bases, and 10 bases stayed unmatched. The CDR3 covers 14 residues. Germline assignment: CDR1 MNHEY and CDR2 SVGAGI.

This chain links TRBV5-6 with TRBJ1-1; D remains ambiguous. Trimming stripped 2 bases from V and 0 bases from J, with 14 bases between. Looked up from germline, CDR1 is SGHDT and CDR2 is YYEEEE. The CDR3 covers 16 residues. As DNA, the CDR3 is TGTGCCAGCAGCTTTAGAGGGATCACCATGAACACTGAAGCTTTCTTT. Translation: CASSFRGITMNTEAFF.

V and J are TRBV29-1 and TRBJ1-1; D call uncertain. The CDR3 loop spans 15 amino acids. Germline-derived CDR1 and CDR2 are SQVTM and ANQGSEA. The germline V and J ends were trimmed by 6 bases and 0 bases, with 17 bases remaining between them. CDR3 nucleotides: TGCAGCGTATCGCCCCAACAATACATGAACACTGAAGCTTTCTTT. Residues: CSVSPQQYMNTEAFF.

This chain connects TRBV7-2 to TRBJ2-1; the match to TRBD2 covers 13 bases. V shed 5 bases and J 4 bases; nucleotides not matched to a gene: 2. The CDR3 totals 15 residues. The V gene's germline CDR1 is SGHTA and CDR2 FQGNSA. CDR3 sequence reads: CASSLLAGGYNEQFF. DNA for the CDR3: TGTGCCAGCAGCCTACTAGCGGGAGGGTACAATGAGCAGTTCTTC.

This clone was counted a single time. The V gene is TRBV27, the J gene TRBJ1-2; 10 nucleotides match TRBD1. The CDR3 covers 13 residues. The germline gives CDR1 MNHEY, CDR2 SMNVEV (reference sequence). V was clipped by 10 bases and J by 4 bases; unmatched bases: 6. This CDR3 reads CATRTGGTYGYTF. CDR3 bases: TGTGCCACTCGGACAGGGGGGACCTATGGCTACACCTTC.

The gene calls are TRBV10-1 and TRBJ1-2, with D uncertain. The CDR3 loop spans 13 amino acids. Germline CDR1 reads WNHNN; CDR2 reads SYGVQD (reference sequence). Trimming took off 2 bases at V and 4 bases at J, with 8 bases between the two ends. The CDR3 protein is CASSEGLLYGYTF. The CDR3 nucleotides read TGCGCCAGCAGTGAGGGACTGCTCTATGGCTACACCTTC.

J is TRBJ2-5 and V is TRBV6-1; D is unresolved. The J call may not be correct, given that the DNA end is closer to TRBJ2-7. This CDR3 has 10 amino acids. CDR1 MNHNS and CDR2 SASEGT come from the germline V gene. The CDR3 nucleotides are TGTGCCAGCAGTGACTACGAGCAGTACTTC. Its translation: CASSDYEQYF.

The chain carries TRBV4-3 and TRBJ2-5; 8 bases match TRBD1. The ends lost 3 bases at V and 4 bases at J; junction bases unmatched: 4. Germline V CDR1 and CDR2: LGHNA, YSLEER. CDR3 length: 14 amino acids. The CDR3 here is CASSHDTGGETQYF. Written as DNA, the CDR3 is TGCGCCAGCAGCCATGATACAGGGGGAGAGACCCAGTACTTC.

This rearrangement joins TRBV7-2 to TRBJ2-5; D uncertain. The J call may be faulty, since TRBJ2-7 better matches the DNA end. The CDR3 runs 13 residues. CDR1 is SGHTA and CDR2 is FQGNSA in the germline V gene. CDR3 nucleotide sequence: TGTGCCAGCAGCTTTTCTCCCTCCTACGAGCAGTACTTC. Protein: CASSFSPSYEQYF.

This clone has only a few counts. This sample includes further DNA sequences coding for the same CDR3. The gene calls are TRBV6-5 and TRBJ1-1; tentative D call: TRBD1 (5 bases). V was shortened by 5 bases and J by 0 bases, with 7 bases between the two germline ends. The CDR3 sequence is 13 residues long. Per the germline V gene, CDR1 is MNHEY and CDR2 is SVGAGI. For the CDR3, the DNA is TGTGCCAGCAGTCGACAGCTGAACACTGAAGCTTTCTTT. It specifies CASSRQLNTEAFF.

This clone came up a few times. The V gene is TRBV4-1, the J gene TRBJ2-2; a weak D match, TRBD2 (6 bases). The ends were cut back, 2 bases at V and 3 bases at J, with 13 bases in the middle. The V gene's germline CDR1 is MGHRA and CDR2 YSYEKL. The CDR3 is 16 residues long. The CDR3 DNA follows: TGCGCCAGCAGCCAATCGGCGGGGCGGCACACCGGGGAGCTGTTTTTT. Translated, it gives CASSQSAGRHTGELFF.

This rearrangement joins TRBV29-1 to TRBJ2-2; D ambiguous. V was clipped by 7 bases and J by 1 base, with 7 bases between them. Germline V gene data show CDR1 as SQVTM and CDR2 as ANQGSEA. This CDR3 spans 12 amino acids. The CDR3 spells CSGQKNTGELFF. Here the CDR3 DNA reads TGCAGCGGGCAGAAGAACACCGGGGAGCTGTTTTTT.

This chain links TRBV5-4 with TRBJ2-7; 8 bases agree with TRBD1. Germline-derived CDR1 and CDR2 are SGHNT and YYREEE (reference sequence). There are 16 residues in the CDR3. The V gene end was trimmed by 4 bases and the J gene end by 2 bases; junction bases not matched to a gene: 11. The CDR3 nucleotides read TGTGCCAGCAGCCCCGGGGGACAGGTTGAAACCTACGAGCAGTACTTC. The encoded protein is CASSPGGQVETYEQYF. The full variable domain, completed using reference TRBV5-4 and TRBJ2-7, is ETGVTQSPTHLIKTRGQQVTLRCSSQSGHNTVSWYQQALGQGPQFIFQYYREEENGRGNFPPRFSGLQFPNYSSELNVNALELDDSALYLCASSPGGQVETYEQYFGPGTRLTVT.

This chain uses TRBV7-9 with TRBJ2-7; TRBD1 aligns across 10 bases. Germline V gene lookup returns CDR1 SEHNR and CDR2 FQNEAQ (reference sequence). This CDR3 region has 16 residues. Trimming cost V 3 bases and J 6 bases; bases outside gene matches: 11. This CDR3 reads CASSLPGQGIGGEQYF. The CDR3 DNA follows: TGTGCCAGCAGCTTGCCGGGACAGGGGATCGGTGGCGAGCAGTACTTC.